The clone carrying this TCR beta chain was detected a few times. The data originate from a study of blood T cell repertoires in COVID-19. Overall study: The United States, Italy and Spain provided the acute and convalescent COVID-19 samples. Sample material is recorded as cDNA or gDNA derived from T cells, B-cell-depleted T cells, or PBMCs.

Methods used by the authors: Quantification of nucleated cells was approximated via reference gene primer amplification. The method was immunoSEQ multiplex PCR; TCRdb's version includes in-frame clones alone and lacks a portion of them. For V, J and clone size, that table is used; D and trimming come from the DNA. Of roughly 190,000 clones in the sample, around 84% are singletons; the top ten hold 13% to 15%. With V trimmed by 3 bases and J by 7 bases, 7 bases remained unmatched. The CDR3 consists of 14 residues. From germline, CDR1 is DFQATT and CDR2 SNEGSKA (reference sequence). The material sequenced was peripheral blood. This chain connects TRBV20-1 to TRBJ2-7; TRBD2 matches at 12 bases. This clonotype was obtained from a man aged 25 to 45 with active or convalescent COVID-19. This CDR3 reads CSASFLAGGQEQYV. In DNA form, the CDR3 reads TGCAGTGCTAGTTTCCTAGCGGGGGGGCAAGAGCAGTACGTC.